Presented here are 19 T cell receptor beta chains from one specimen sequenced in a study of CD8+ T cells in alopecia areata. Indicated treatment: oral pan-JAK inhibitor, 5-10 mg twice daily. cDNA serving as the sequencing template came from extracted, reverse transcribed RNA. Generated by immunoSEQ multiplex PCR, the TCRdb table keeps only in-frame clones and is missing some. Counted here are roughly 100,000 clones, around 84% occurring once; the ten biggest clones make up around 10%. The specimen was CD8+ T cells sorted from blood, collected at week 34, from a patient treated with tofacitinib. These receptors came from a human donor with alopecia areata.

The chain combines TRBV5-1 with TRBJ2-7; D perhaps matches TRBD2 (6 bases). CDR3 length: 14 amino acids. Germline V gene sequence: CDR1 SGHRS, CDR2 YFSETQ. Trimming cost V 0 bases and J 0 bases, with 7 bases left between them. This CDR3 is CASSLDGSSYEQYF. The CDR3 region has the DNA TGCGCCAGCAGCTTGGACGGGAGCTCCTACGAGCAGTACTTC.

This clone is medium-sized in the sample. Additional DNA sequences in this sample encode the identical CDR3. This chain uses TRBV5-4 with TRBJ2-7, with D possibly called TRBD1 or TRBD2 (5 bases each). Trimming shortened V by 0 bases and J by 0 bases, and 7 bases separated the two germline ends. Germline CDR1 reads SGHNT; CDR2 reads YYREEE (reference sequence). There are 14 residues in the CDR3. The CDR3 loop is CASSLGGSSYEQYF. The CDR3 nucleotides are TGTGCCAGCAGCTTGGGGGGGAGCTCCTACGAGCAGTACTTC.

This chain uses TRBV7-9 with TRBJ2-3; D gene ambiguous. The ends were cut back, 4 bases at V and 6 bases at J, with 8 bases in the middle. The CDR3 is made up of 12 amino acids. Germline assignment: CDR1 SEHNR and CDR2 FQNEAQ (reference sequence). CDR3 bases: TGTGCCAGCAGCTCCCTGAAGGATACGCAGTATTTT. Its translation is CASSSLKDTQYF.

V is TRBV11-2 and J is TRBJ2-1, with 8 bases lining up with TRBD2. The V gene end was trimmed by 1 base and the J gene end by 6 bases; junction bases not matched to a gene: 8. Germline V CDR1 and CDR2: SGHAT, FQNNGV. This CDR3 has 16 amino acids. DNA for the CDR3: TGTGCCAGCAGCTTAGTCCTAGCGGGCACCCCCAATGAGCAGTTCTTC. Translated, it gives CASSLVLAGTPNEQFF.

V is TRBV27 and J is TRBJ2-4; tentatively, D is TRBD1 (6 bases). The V and J ends lost 2 bases and 4 bases respectively, with 15 bases between them. Germline V gene data show CDR1 as MNHEY and CDR2 as SMNVEV (reference sequence). The CDR3 covers 16 residues. Here the CDR3 DNA reads TGTGCCAGCAGTTTAACAGGGTTTTTGGAGAAAAACATTCAGTACTTC. As protein: CASSLTGFLEKNIQYF.

This clone was picked up a small number of times. The chain couples TRBV5-1 to TRBJ1-1; maybe TRBD1 (5 bases). The V and J ends lost 1 base and 7 bases respectively, with 14 bases between them. Germline V lookup: CDR1 SGHRS, CDR2 YFSETQ. This CDR3 region has 14 residues. The CDR3 DNA reads as TGCGCCAGCAGCTTGCATCAGGGAGGTGGTGAAGCTTTCTTT. This translates into CASSLHQGGGEAFF.

This clone occurred once. The chain combines TRBV19 with TRBJ2-2; TRBD1 might be the D (6 bases). CDR1 is LNHDA and CDR2 is SQIVND in the germline V gene (reference sequence). V lost 6 bases and J lost 2, with 16 bases in between. The CDR3 length is 16 residues. CDR3 sequence reads: CASRALLGQNTGELFF. The DNA of the CDR3 is TGTGCCAGTAGAGCACTGCTGGGACAAAACACCGGGGAGCTGTTTTTT.

The J gene is TRBJ2-1, the V gene TRBV29-1; tentative D call: TRBD2 (6 bases). The CDR3 extends over 14 amino acids. CDR1 is SQVTM, CDR2 ANQGSEA, per germline. Trimming took off 4 bases at V and 10 bases at J, with 20 bases between the two ends. The CDR3 bases are TGCAGCGTTGGCGAGACTAGTTTTTTCAACGAGCAGTTCTTC. This sequence encodes CSVGETSFFNEQFF.

The chain joins TRBV9 to TRBJ1-4, with D perhaps TRBD1 (5 bases). CDR3 length: 16 amino acids. Germline assignment: CDR1 SGDLS and CDR2 YYNGEE. V was shortened by 4 bases and J by 3 bases, with 16 bases between the two germline ends. CDR3: CASSPQQRGPNEKLFF. The CDR3 DNA follows: TGTGCCAGCAGCCCACAACAGAGGGGCCCTAATGAAAAACTGTTTTTT.

The chain has TRBV5-6 and TRBJ1-2, with D uncertain. The V end was cut by 4 bases, the J end by 2 bases, with 12 bases between. Germline-derived CDR1 and CDR2 are SGHDT and YYEEEE. CDR3 length: 14 amino acids. The CDR3 is CASSPSLLNYGYTF. The CDR3, as DNA: TGTGCCAGCAGCCCAAGCCTTTTAAACTATGGCTACACCTTC. The whole variable domain, filled in from reference TRBV5-6 and TRBJ1-2, reads DAGVTQSPTHLIKTRGQQVTLRCSPKSGHDTVSWYQQALGQGPQFIFQYYEEEERQRGNFPDRFSGHQFPNYSSELNVNALLLGDSALYLCASSPSLLNYGYTFGSGTRLTVV.

CDR3 loop: CASSLQGPSYEQYF. CDR3 sequence (DNA): TGCGCCAGCAGCTTACAGGGACCCTCCTACGAGCAGTACTTC. The J gene is TRBJ2-7, the V gene TRBV5-1; TRBD1 is a possible D gene (6 bases). V lost 2 bases to trimming and J lost 0 bases, with 9 bases between them. The CDR3 is 14 amino acids. Per the germline V gene, CDR1 is SGHRS and CDR2 is YFSETQ.

This clone was picked up one time. This chain connects TRBV19 to TRBJ2-1; 10 nucleotides align to TRBD1. J was trimmed by 7 bases and V by 2 bases; bases with no gene match: 23. This CDR3 spans 21 amino acids. Germline V gene sequence: CDR1 LNHDA, CDR2 SQIVND (reference sequence). CDR3 coding DNA: TGTGCCAGTAGTATACCGGGACAGGGGCGCCGCTATCCTCGGGGGTGGAATGAGCAGTTCTTC. Its translation: CASSIPGQGRRYPRGWNEQFF.

V gene TRBV19 combines with J gene TRBJ2-2; D is uncertain. The CDR3 runs to 11 residues. Trimming left V 8 bases short and J 10 bases short, with 11 bases between. Germline loops: CDR1 LNHDA, CDR2 SQIVND (reference sequence). CDR3 in DNA: TGTGCCAGTCGTAAGAGTGTGGAGCTGTTTTTT. Translating gives CASRKSVELFF.

The rearrangement links TRBV2 to TRBJ2-1; no reliable D call. The germline gives CDR1 SNHLY, CDR2 FYNNEI. V gave up 7 bases and J gave up 4 bases, with 5 bases separating them. This CDR3 contains 11 residues. CDR3 nucleotide sequence: TGTGCCAGCATGGGTTACAATGAGCAGTTCTTC. It translates to CASMGYNEQFF.

The J gene is TRBJ2-7, the V gene TRBV4-2; D remains unclear. Trimming took off 0 bases at V and 3 bases at J, with 9 bases between the two ends. Germline V CDR1 and CDR2: LGHNA, YNFKEQ. The CDR3 runs to 14 residues. CDR3: CASSQDQGGYEQYF. Written as DNA, the CDR3 is TGTGCCAGCAGCCAAGATCAAGGCGGCTACGAGCAGTACTTC.

The sample holds one count of this clone. DNA of the CDR3: TGTGCCAGCAGCCCTCCCCCCTTTTACAGGGGAGGGGAGACCCAGTACTTC. As protein: CASSPPPFYRGGETQYF. This chain joins TRBV11-2 and TRBJ2-5; D may be TRBD1 or TRBD2 (7 bases each). V was pared by 5 bases and J by 5 bases, with 24 bases between. This CDR3 has 17 amino acids. Per the germline V gene, CDR1 is SGHAT and CDR2 is FQNNGV. The variable domain in full, with the rest retrieved from reference TRBV11-2 and TRBJ2-5, is EAGVAQSPRYKIIEKRQSVAFWCNPISGHATLYWYQQILGQGPKLLIQFQNNGVVDDSQLPKDRFSAERLKGVDSTLKIQPAKLEDSAVYLCASSPPPFYRGGETQYFGPGTRLLVL.

The rearrangement uses TRBV5-1 and TRBJ1-1; D is perhaps TRBD1 (6 bases). CDR1 and CDR2 (germline): SGHRS, YFSETQ. The V end was cut by 6 bases, the J end by 2 bases, with 11 bases between. The CDR3 loop spans 13 amino acids. The CDR3 DNA is TGCGCCAGCAAACGGACAGATAACACTGAAGCTTTCTTT. This codes for CASKRTDNTEAFF.

The CDR3 region has the DNA TGTGCCAGCAGTTTATCAGCGGGCTCCTACGAGCAGTACTTC. It translates to CASSLSAGSYEQYF. The J gene is TRBJ2-7, the V gene TRBV27, with D perhaps TRBD2 (6 bases). Trimming removed 0 bases from V and 0 bases from J, with 6 bases in between. Germline V gene lookup returns CDR1 MNHEY and CDR2 SMNVEV (reference sequence). The CDR3 length is 14 residues.

The rearrangement joins TRBV15 to TRBJ1-4; D might be TRBD1 (6 bases). Between the trimmed V and J ends, which lost 5 bases and 7 bases, there was a span of 17 bases. From germline, CDR1 is LNHNV and CDR2 YYDKDF (reference sequence). The length of the CDR3 is 15 residues. Here the CDR3 DNA reads TGTGCCACCAGCGAGGAGGACAGAGAAGGTGAAAAACTGTTTTTT. It translates to CATSEEDREGEKLFF.